These 27 T cell receptor beta chains share one sample of origin, sequenced in a study of Tregs in tolerant kidney transplant recipients. Clones were sequenced by immunoSEQ multiplex PCR, and TCRdb holds only the in-frame ones, with some missing. The sample carries 92,000 or so clones, 85% to 95% recorded once. The sequenced sample was CD8+ T cells from blood. The receptors originated from a human donor in good health.

This chain links TRBV12-5 with TRBJ2-7; weak D call: TRBD1 (5 bases). Trimming removed 6 bases at V and 6 bases at J, with 12 bases between. The CDR3 sequence is 12 residues long. The germline gives CDR1 LGHNT, CDR2 FRNRAP. The CDR3 DNA sequence: TGTGCTAGTGGGACCCACCAGGGCGAGCAGTACTTC. It codes for CASGTHQGEQYF.

The chain recombines TRBV4-1 with TRBJ2-2, with 8 bases fitting TRBD1. V was clipped by 5 bases and J by 0 bases; unmatched bases: 5. Germline-derived CDR1 and CDR2 are MGHRA and YSYEKL. This CDR3 region has 16 residues. CDR3 nucleotides: TGCGCCAGCAGCTCCCCGGACAGGGCGAACACCGGGGAGCTGTTTTTT. Its protein is CASSSPDRANTGELFF.

The gene calls are TRBV9 and TRBJ1-2; D gene ambiguous. CDR3 length equals 13 residues. V dropped 3 bases and J dropped 7 bases, with 13 bases sitting between them. Germline CDR1 SGDLS, CDR2 YYNGEE. The CDR3 bases are TGTGCCAGCAGCGAGTACGGGATTGGTGGCTACACCTTC. Protein: CASSEYGIGGYTF. Looking up the rest from reference TRBV9 and TRBJ1-2 gives the full variable domain: DSGVTQTPKHLITATGQRVTLRCSPRSGDLSVYWYQQSLDQGLQFLIQYYNGEERAKGNILERFSAQQFPDLHSELNLSSLELGDSALYFCASSEYGIGGYTFGSGTRLTVV.

This sequence joins TRBV14 and TRBJ2-7; the match to TRBD1 covers 10 bases. Germline assignment: CDR1 SGHDN and CDR2 FVKESK. This CDR3 has 17 residues. V gave up 4 bases and J gave up 1 base; unmatched junction bases: 10. CDR3 DNA sequence: TGTGCCAGCAGCCTCGCCCTGGGGACAGGGGTTTCCTACGAGCAGTACTTC. Protein product: CASSLALGTGVSYEQYF.

The chain employs TRBV7-9 and TRBJ1-4; D perhaps matches TRBD1 (5 bases). The CDR3 extends over 15 amino acids. CDR1 is SEHNR and CDR2 is FQNEAQ in the germline V gene (reference sequence). Trimming pared 5 bases from V and 2 bases from J, leaving 12 bases between. DNA of the CDR3: TGTGCCAGCAGCCAGGGCGGACGGACTAATGAAAAACTGTTTTTT. This codes for CASSQGGRTNEKLFF.

The rearrangement uses TRBV9 and TRBJ2-4; 8 bases align to TRBD1. V lost 3 bases, J lost 6 bases, and 8 bases stayed unmatched. The CDR3 is made up of 15 amino acids. Germline-derived CDR1 and CDR2 are SGDLS and YYNGEE. For the CDR3, the DNA is TGTGCCAGCAGCGCCTCAGGGGGCAAAGGAAACATTCAGTACTTC. Amino acids: CASSASGGKGNIQYF.

This clone has more than one count but fewer than ten. This chain joins TRBV6-4 and TRBJ1-5; the match to TRBD1 covers 11 bases. J lost 6 bases, V lost 5 bases, and 6 bases had no gene match. This CDR3 comprises 15 residues. CDR1 is MRHNA and CDR2 is SNTAGT in the germline V gene. The CDR3 sequence is CASSPGTGGSQPQHF. The DNA for the CDR3 is TGTGCCAGCAGTCCCGGGACAGGGGGGAGTCAGCCCCAGCATTTT.

The CDR3 coding sequence is TGTGCCAGCAGCCCGGACCGGACCGCATTCTTT. Protein product: CASSPDRTAFF. This chain connects TRBV7-2 to TRBJ1-1; D not resolved. CDR3 length equals 11 residues. Deletions cut 5 bases from V and 14 bases from J, with 15 bases between. The germline V gene encodes CDR1 SGHTA and CDR2 FQGNSA.

The rearrangement links TRBV7-9 to TRBJ1-2; 8 bases map to TRBD1. V dropped 5 bases and J dropped 4; count of bases not matched to a gene: 6. Germline V gene lookup returns CDR1 SEHNR and CDR2 FQNEAQ (reference sequence). This CDR3 spans 14 amino acids. Written as DNA, the CDR3 is TGTGCCAGCAGCCCTACAGGGGGTCCCTATGGCTACACCTTC. Its protein product is CASSPTGGPYGYTF.

The chain couples TRBV7-9 to TRBJ2-1; a possible D gene is TRBD2 (6 bases). The V and J ends lost 5 bases and 7 bases respectively, with 15 bases between them. CDR3 length: 14 amino acids. CDR1 is SEHNR, CDR2 FQNEAQ, per germline (reference sequence). The CDR3 DNA reads TGTGCCAGCAGCCCCGGAGGGGCTTCTAATGAGCAGTTCTTC. Residues: CASSPGGASNEQFF.

The V call is TRBV29-1, the J call TRBJ2-6; 7 positions agree with TRBD1. The J segment lost 0 bases and the V segment lost 4 bases, leaving 6 bases of the junction unmatched. Germline CDR1 and CDR2: SQVTM and ANQGSEA. The CDR3 covers 16 residues. CDR3 sequence reads: CSVGTGEYSGANVLTF. The DNA for the CDR3 is TGCAGCGTTGGGACAGGAGAATACTCTGGGGCCAACGTCCTGACTTTC.

The chain recombines TRBV9 with TRBJ2-7; possibly TRBD2 for D (5 bases). Trimming took off 4 bases at V and 5 bases at J, with 16 bases between the two ends. CDR3 length: 14 amino acids. CDR1 and CDR2 from the germline V gene are SGDLS and YYNGEE. This CDR3 is CASSRRSLEDEQYF. DNA of the CDR3: TGTGCCAGCAGCCGGAGGAGTCTTGAGGACGAGCAGTACTTC.

The rearrangement links TRBV28 to TRBJ2-5, with D uncertain. Deletions cut 4 bases from V and 3 bases from J, with 9 bases between. Looked up from germline, CDR1 is MDHEN and CDR2 is SYDVKM. This CDR3 comprises 13 residues. The CDR3 region has the DNA TGTGCCAGCAGTTCTCCTGCTGAAGAGACCCAGTACTTC. Translating it yields CASSSPAEETQYF.

CDR3 DNA sequence: TGTGCCTGGCAACACTATGGGGGGCGAACAGATACGCAGTATTTT. It is translated as CAWQHYGGRTDTQYF. The chain recombines TRBV30 with TRBJ2-3, with D possibly called TRBD1 or TRBD2 (6 bases each). Germline loops: CDR1 GTSNPN, CDR2 SVGIG (reference sequence). Trimming took off 5 bases at V and 3 bases at J, with 18 bases between the two ends. CDR3 length equals 15 residues.

The chain uses TRBV19 and TRBJ2-3; TRBD1 might be the D (5 bases). The CDR3 is 15 residues long. Germline V gene lookup returns CDR1 LNHDA and CDR2 SQIVND (reference sequence). V was cut by 4 bases and J by 2 bases, with 13 bases left in between. The CDR3 spells CASSTGLVSTDTQYF. In DNA, the CDR3 is TGTGCCAGTAGTACAGGGCTAGTTTCCACAGATACGCAGTATTTT.

The chain combines TRBV29-1 with TRBJ2-1, with D possibly matching TRBD2 (5 bases). Germline V gene data show CDR1 as SQVTM and CDR2 as ANQGSEA. CDR3 length: 14 residues. V lost 7 bases, J lost 0 bases, and 13 bases lay in between. The chain's CDR3 is CSGGRASSYNEQFF. Written as DNA, the CDR3 is TGCAGCGGCGGGCGGGCGAGCTCCTACAATGAGCAGTTCTTC.

CDR3: CASSYTASTDTQYF. CDR3 nucleotides: TGTGCCAGCAGTTACACGGCGAGCACAGATACGCAGTATTTT. This chain uses TRBV6-6 with TRBJ2-3; D not resolved. Between the trimmed V and J ends, which lost 2 bases and 0 bases, there was a span of 6 bases. This CDR3 is built from 14 residues. Germline V gene data show CDR1 as MNHNY and CDR2 as SVGAGI (reference sequence).

In DNA form, the CDR3 reads TGTGCCAGCAGTTACGGGCAGTCCTACGAGCAGTACTTC. Amino acid sequence: CASSYGQSYEQYF. The chain carries TRBV6-5 and TRBJ2-7, with no clear D. The CDR3 has 13 residues. Trimming shortened V by 2 bases and J by 1 base, and 6 bases separated the two germline ends. Germline loops: CDR1 MNHEY, CDR2 SVGAGI.

The CDR3 DNA reads as TGTGCCAGCAGGCACTGGGACGTCACGGGAACTGAAGCTTTCTTT. It yields the protein CASRHWDVTGTEAFF. The V and J genes are TRBV13 and TRBJ1-1, with D possibly TRBD1 on 5 matching bases. V was shortened by 6 bases and J by 5 bases, with 19 bases between the two germline ends. Germline CDR1 is PRHDT and CDR2 is FYEKMQ (reference sequence). The CDR3 is 15 residues long.

Points on this clone: The junction and the germline gene differ at one end; a read error may be behind it. The chain combines TRBV6-6 with TRBJ2-3, with D perhaps assigned TRBD1 or TRBD2 (5 bases each). The CDR3 runs to 13 residues. CDR1 MNHNY and CDR2 SVGAGI come from the germline V gene (reference sequence). CDR3 DNA: TGTGTCAGCAGTTATGTCGGGGCTGATACGCAGTATTTT. This codes for CVSSYVGADTQYF.

The V gene is TRBV10-3, the J gene TRBJ2-3, with 13 bases matching TRBD2. Germline assignment: CDR1 ENHRY and CDR2 SYGVKD. V shed 2 bases, J shed 7 bases, and the junction held 6 bases outside the gene matches. The CDR3 loop spans 16 amino acids. CDR3 coding DNA: TGTGCCATCAGTGAGGCGACTAGCGGGGGGCGAAATACGCAGTATTTT. The encoded protein is CAISEATSGGRNTQYF.

In its sample, this clone was seen a few times. This rearrangement joins TRBV7-2 to TRBJ2-3, with 13 bases aligning to TRBD2. The CDR3 has 16 amino acids. The junction had 3 bases not matched to a gene; V was cut back by 5 bases and J by 1 base. Germline lookup yields CDR1 SGHTA and CDR2 FQGNSA. The CDR3 protein is CASSPGTSGGTDTQYF. CDR3 nucleotides: TGTGCCAGCAGCCCGGGGACTAGCGGGGGCACAGATACGCAGTATTTT.

J is TRBJ1-1 and V is TRBV29-1; D may be TRBD1 (5 bases). CDR3 size: 10 residues. Trimming took 7 bases from V and 6 from J, leaving 9 bases between them. Germline CDR1 reads SQVTM; CDR2 reads ANQGSEA. CDR3: CSARGPEAFF. For the CDR3, the DNA is TGCAGCGCCCGGGGACCTGAAGCTTTCTTT.

The chain links TRBV10-1 to TRBJ2-7, with 9 positions matching TRBD1. The V and J ends lost 5 bases and 7 bases, in that order; junction bases with no gene match: 18. Germline assignment: CDR1 WNHNN and CDR2 SYGVQD (reference sequence). CDR3 size: 17 residues. CDR3 DNA sequence: TGCGCCAGCAGTTGGACAGGGGAGAGGTGCAGCGGGCCAGAGCAGTACTTC. Protein product: CASSWTGERCSGPEQYF.

This clone appeared once. V gene TRBV27 combines with J gene TRBJ1-1; tentatively, D is TRBD1 (5 bases). This CDR3 comprises 15 residues. Per germline, CDR1 MNHEY and CDR2 SMNVEV (reference sequence). V lost 6 bases and J lost 6, with 20 bases in between. The CDR3 loop reads CASRGLLEGVAEAFF. CDR3 nucleotide sequence: TGTGCCAGCAGGGGGTTACTAGAAGGGGTCGCTGAAGCTTTCTTT.

V usage is TRBV4-1 and J usage is TRBJ2-7; no clear D. V was clipped by 0 bases and J by 0 bases, with 9 bases between them. CDR1 is MGHRA, CDR2 YSYEKL, per germline. This CDR3 comprises 15 residues. Here the CDR3 reads CASSQDPRLSYEQYF. The CDR3 DNA follows: TGCGCCAGCAGCCAAGATCCCAGACTCTCCTACGAGCAGTACTTC.

CDR3 amino acids: CTSSQVQHLIHEQYF. As DNA, the CDR3 is TGCACCAGCAGCCAAGTACAACACCTCATACACGAGCAGTACTTC. The V gene is TRBV1, the J gene TRBJ2-7; the D call TRBD1 from the table was never checked on the DNA. TRBV1 is a documented pseudogene. The CDR3 covers 15 residues.